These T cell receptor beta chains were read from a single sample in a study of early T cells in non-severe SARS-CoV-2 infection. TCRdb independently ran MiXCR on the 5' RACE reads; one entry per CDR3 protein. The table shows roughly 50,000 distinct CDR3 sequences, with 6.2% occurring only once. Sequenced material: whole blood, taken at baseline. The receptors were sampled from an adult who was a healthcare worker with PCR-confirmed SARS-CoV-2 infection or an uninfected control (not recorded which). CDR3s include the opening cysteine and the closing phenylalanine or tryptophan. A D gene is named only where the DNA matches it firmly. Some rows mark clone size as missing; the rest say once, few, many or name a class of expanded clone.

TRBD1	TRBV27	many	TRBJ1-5	TGTGCCAGCAGCAGCCTAAGGGGGCGCAATCAGCCCCAGCATTTT	CASSSLRGRNQPQHF
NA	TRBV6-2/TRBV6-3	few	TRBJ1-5	TGTGCCAGCAGTATAAGTCCCCAGCCCCAGCATTTT	CASSISPQPQHF
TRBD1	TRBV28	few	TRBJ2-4	TGTGCCAGCAGGGGGACAGGATCCCAATTAAGGAACATTCAGTACTTC	CASRGTGSQLRNIQYF
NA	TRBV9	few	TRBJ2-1	TGTGCCAGCAGCGTAGTGGAGGGGGTCAATGAGCAGTTCTTC	CASSVVEGVNEQFF
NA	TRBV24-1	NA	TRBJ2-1	TGTGCCACGGGGAGGCCTCCCTACAATGAGCAGTTCTTC	CATGRPPYNEQFF
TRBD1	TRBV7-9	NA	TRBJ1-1	TGTGCCAGCAGCTTCCGGGACAGGGGGCCAGGGAACACTGAAGCTTTCTTT	CASSFRDRGPGNTEAFF
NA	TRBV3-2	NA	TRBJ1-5	TGTGCCAGCAGCCAAGAAGTTGGCTCCACCCGGCGTCAGCCCCAGCATTTT	CASSQEVGSTRRQPQHF
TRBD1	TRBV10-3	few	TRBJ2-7	TGTGCCATCAGCCTACAGGGGGAATACGAGCAGTACTTC	CAISLQGEYEQYF
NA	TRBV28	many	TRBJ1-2	TGTGCCAGCAGTTCCTGGACGGTGCCCACCGACTATGGCTACACCTTC	CASSSWTVPTDYGYTF
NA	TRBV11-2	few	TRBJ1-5	TGTGCCAGCAGCTTAGGGGGCCTAAATGCGCCCCAGCATTTT	CASSLGGLNAPQHF
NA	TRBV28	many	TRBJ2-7	TGTGCCAGCATCCAGGCCAGACGCTCCTACGAGCAGTACTTC	CASIQARRSYEQYF
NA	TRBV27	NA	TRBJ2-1	TGTGCCAGCAGTTTAAGATTCAGGGACAATGAGCAGTTCTTC	CASSLRFRDNEQFF
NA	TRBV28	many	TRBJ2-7	TGTGCCATCACTAGCTCCTCCTACGAGCAGTACTTC	CAITSSSYEQYF
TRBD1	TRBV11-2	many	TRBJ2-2	TGTGCCAGCAGCTTAGTCAACAGGGGGCGCACCGGGGAGCTGTTTTTT	CASSLVNRGRTGELFF
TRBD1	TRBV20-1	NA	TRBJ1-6	TGCAGTGCCATAGTAGGGGGCGCCTATAATTCACCCCTCCACTTT	CSAIVGGAYNSPLHF
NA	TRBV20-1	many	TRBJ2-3	TGCAGTGCTAGTCCGGGAACTAGCACAGATACGCAGTATTTT	CSASPGTSTDTQYF
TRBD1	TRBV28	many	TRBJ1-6	TGTGCCACCGTCGACAGGGGTGATTCACCCCTCCACTTT	CATVDRGDSPLHF
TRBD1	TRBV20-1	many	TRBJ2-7	TGCAGTGCTAGAAGGGACAGGGGGAGTGCGTCCTACGAGCAGTACTTC	CSARRDRGSASYEQYF
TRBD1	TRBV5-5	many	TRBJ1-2	TGTGCCAGCAGCCCCAATTACAGGGGGCTGGAGGGCTACACCTTC	CASSPNYRGLEGYTF
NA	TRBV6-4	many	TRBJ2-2	TGTGCCAGCAGTGATAGTTTATCGAGCGCCTACGGGGAGCTGTTTTTT	CASSDSLSSAYGELFF
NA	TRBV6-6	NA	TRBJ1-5	TGTGCCAGCAGGGGATCGGGACTCACCCACCAGCCCCAGCATTTT	CASRGSGLTHQPQHF
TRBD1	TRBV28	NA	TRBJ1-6	TGTGCCAGCAGCTTCTCGTCACAGGGGATTAATTCACCCCTCCACTTT	CASSFSSQGINSPLHF
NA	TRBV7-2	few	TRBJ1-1	TGTGCCAGCAGCTTAATAACAGGGACTGAAGCTTTCTTT	CASSLITGTEAFF
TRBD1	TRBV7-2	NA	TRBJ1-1	TGTGCCAGCAGCTTGATGGACAGGGGGAACACTGAAGCTTTCTTT	CASSLMDRGNTEAFF
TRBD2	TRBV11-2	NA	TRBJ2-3	TGTGCCAGCACGACTAGCGTTCCAAGCACAGATACGCAGTATTTT	CASTTSVPSTDTQYF
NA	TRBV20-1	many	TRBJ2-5	TGCAGTGCTAACCGCCTTGCAGTTCAAGAGACCCAGTACTTC	CSANRLAVQETQYF
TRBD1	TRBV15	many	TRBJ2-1	TGTGCCACCAGCAGGCGGGGACAGGGATACAATGAGCAGTTCTTC	CATSRRGQGYNEQFF
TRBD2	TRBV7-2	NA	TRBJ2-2	TGTGCCAGCAGCTGGACTAGCGGGACCACCGGGGAGCTGTTTTTT	CASSWTSGTTGELFF
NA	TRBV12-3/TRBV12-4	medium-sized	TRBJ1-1	TGTGCCAGCAGTTTAGCGGGGGATACTGAAGCTTTCTTT	CASSLAGDTEAFF
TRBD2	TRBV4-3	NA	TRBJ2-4	TGCGCCAGCAGCCAAGGGGGAGGGCTTATAGCCAAAAACATTCAGTACTTC	CASSQGGGLIAKNIQYF
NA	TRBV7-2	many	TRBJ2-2	TGTGCCAGCAGCCCGACTAGTTCGAACACCGGGGAGCTGTTTTTT	CASSPTSSNTGELFF
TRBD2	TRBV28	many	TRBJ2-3	TGTGCCAGCAGCATAGCGGGGCGCACAGATACGCAGTATTTT	CASSIAGRTDTQYF
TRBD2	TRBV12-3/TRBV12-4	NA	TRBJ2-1	TGTGCCAGCAGCTCACTTGCGGGAGCGGGGAATGAGCAGTTCTTC	CASSSLAGAGNEQFF
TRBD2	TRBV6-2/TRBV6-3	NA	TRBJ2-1	TGTGCCAGCAGCCCCCGGACTAGCGGGACCTCCTACAATGAGCAGTTCTTC	CASSPRTSGTSYNEQFF
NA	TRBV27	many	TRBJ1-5	TGTGCCAGCAGTTTTTCCGGTCAGCCCCAGCATTTT	CASSFSGQPQHF
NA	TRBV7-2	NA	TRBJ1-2	TGTGCCAGCAGCTTAGAGCAGGGCGGCTATGGCTACACCTTC	CASSLEQGGYGYTF
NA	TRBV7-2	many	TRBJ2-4	TGTGCCAGCAGCGCCGGGACACCTTACATTCAGTACTTC	CASSAGTPYIQYF